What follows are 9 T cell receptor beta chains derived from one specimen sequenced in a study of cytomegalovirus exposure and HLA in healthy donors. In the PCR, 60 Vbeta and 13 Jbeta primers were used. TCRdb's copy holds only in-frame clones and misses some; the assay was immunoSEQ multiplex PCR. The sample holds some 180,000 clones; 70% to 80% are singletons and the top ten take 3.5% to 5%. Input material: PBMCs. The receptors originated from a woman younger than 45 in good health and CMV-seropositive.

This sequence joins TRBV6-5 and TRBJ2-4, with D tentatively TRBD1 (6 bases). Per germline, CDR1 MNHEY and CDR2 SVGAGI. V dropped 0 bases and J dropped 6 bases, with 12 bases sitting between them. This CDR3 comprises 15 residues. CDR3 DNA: TGTGCCAGCAGTTACTCCGGACAGAACGGAAACATTCAGTACTTC. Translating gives CASSYSGQNGNIQYF.

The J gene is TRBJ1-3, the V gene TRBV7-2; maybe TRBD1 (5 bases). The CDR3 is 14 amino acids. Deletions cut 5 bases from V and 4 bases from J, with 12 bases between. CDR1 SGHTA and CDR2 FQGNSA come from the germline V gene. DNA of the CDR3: TGTGCCAGCAGCCCGAGGGGAGGGGGAAACACCATATATTTT. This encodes CASSPRGGGNTIYF.

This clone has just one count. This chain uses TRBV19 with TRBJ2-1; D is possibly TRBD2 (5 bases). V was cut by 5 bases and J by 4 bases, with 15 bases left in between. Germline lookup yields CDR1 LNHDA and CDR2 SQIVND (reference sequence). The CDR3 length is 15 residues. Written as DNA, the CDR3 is TGTGCCAGTAGTCCTGCGAGGAGGCCATACAATGAGCAGTTCTTC. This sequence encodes CASSPARRPYNEQFF.

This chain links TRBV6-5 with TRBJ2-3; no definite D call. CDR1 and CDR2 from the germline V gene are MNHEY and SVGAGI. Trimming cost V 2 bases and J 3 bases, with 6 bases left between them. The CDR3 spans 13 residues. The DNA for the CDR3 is TGTGCCAGCAGTTACAGGCGGACAGATACGCAGTATTTT. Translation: CASSYRRTDTQYF.

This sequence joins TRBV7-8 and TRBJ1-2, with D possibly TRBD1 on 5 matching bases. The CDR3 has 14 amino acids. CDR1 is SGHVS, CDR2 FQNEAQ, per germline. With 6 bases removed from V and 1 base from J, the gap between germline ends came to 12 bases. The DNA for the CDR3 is TGTGCCAGCAGACCCACCGACAGTAACTATGGCTACACCTTC. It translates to CASRPTDSNYGYTF.

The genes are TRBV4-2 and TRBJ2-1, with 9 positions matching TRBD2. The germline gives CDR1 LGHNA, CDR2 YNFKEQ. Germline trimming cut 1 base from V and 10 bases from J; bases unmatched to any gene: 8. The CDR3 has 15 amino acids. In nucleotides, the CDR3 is TGTGCCAGCAGCCAAGGACTAGCGGCCTTTGGGGAGCAGTTCTTC. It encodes CASSQGLAAFGEQFF.

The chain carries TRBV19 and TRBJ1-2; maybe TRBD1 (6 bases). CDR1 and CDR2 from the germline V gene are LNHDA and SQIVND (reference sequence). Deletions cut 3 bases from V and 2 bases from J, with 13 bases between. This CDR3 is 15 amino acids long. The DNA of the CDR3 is TGTGCCAGTAGTATCCCCGGGACAAGAAACTATGGCTACACCTTC. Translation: CASSIPGTRNYGYTF.

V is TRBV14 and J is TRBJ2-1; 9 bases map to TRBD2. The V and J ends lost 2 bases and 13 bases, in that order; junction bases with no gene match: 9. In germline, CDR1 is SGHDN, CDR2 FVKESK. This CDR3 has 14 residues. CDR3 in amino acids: CASSQITLAGTQFF. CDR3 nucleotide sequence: TGTGCCAGCAGCCAAATTACGCTAGCGGGGACTCAGTTCTTC. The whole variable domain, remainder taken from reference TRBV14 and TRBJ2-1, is EAGVTQFPSHSVIEKGQTVTLRCDPISGHDNLYWYRRVMGKEIKFLLHFVKESKQDESGMPNNRFLAERTGGTYSTLKVQPAELEDSGVYFCASSQITLAGTQFFGPGTRLTVL.

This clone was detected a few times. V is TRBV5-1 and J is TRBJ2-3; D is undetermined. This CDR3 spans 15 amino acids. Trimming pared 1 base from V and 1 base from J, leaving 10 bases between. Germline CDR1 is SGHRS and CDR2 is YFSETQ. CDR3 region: CASSLITVGTDTQYF. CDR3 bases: TGCGCCAGCAGCTTGATAACGGTAGGCACAGATACGCAGTATTTT.